The clone carrying this T cell receptor (beta chain) was counted at least ten times. The antigen is unknown. This sample was included in a study of tumor-infiltrating lymphocytes in primary liver carcinoma. About the study: Samples yielded about 3.65 to 8 million productive TCRbeta reads, similar across tissue types.

The template, around 520 ng total RNA, yielded TCR beta cDNA made with a constant-region primer. The TCR beta library was amplified through three nested multiplex PCR rounds in a modified ARM-PCR procedure. MiXCR was run by TCRdb on the multiplex PCR reads, yielding one entry per CDR3 protein. This table holds 100,000 to 150,000 distinct CDR3 sequences, approximately 70% found once. Taking roughly 18-32 mg of unsorted bulk tissue, the authors co-extracted RNA and DNA. Patients showed chronic HBV infection and an absence of prior treatment. There were five separate regions sampled from each tumor. Study-level points and caveats: Blood fell significantly below tumors in its top-250-clone fraction (p = 0.039).

The sequencing input was liver tumor tissue from sampling region 1. Subset indicated: tumor region T1, superior pole. This receptor was taken from a woman aged 55-69 years with primary liver carcinoma and hepatitis B virus infection.

CDR3: CASSLTSDRAQPQHF. CDR3 coding DNA: TGTGCCAGCAGCCTCACAAGCGACAGGGCTCAGCCCCAGCATTTT. The chain joins TRBV6-9 to TRBJ1-5, with 7 positions matching TRBD1. The CDR3 length is 15 residues. From germline, CDR1 is MNHGY and CDR2 SVAAGI. With V trimmed by 6 bases and J by 6 bases, 11 bases remained unmatched.